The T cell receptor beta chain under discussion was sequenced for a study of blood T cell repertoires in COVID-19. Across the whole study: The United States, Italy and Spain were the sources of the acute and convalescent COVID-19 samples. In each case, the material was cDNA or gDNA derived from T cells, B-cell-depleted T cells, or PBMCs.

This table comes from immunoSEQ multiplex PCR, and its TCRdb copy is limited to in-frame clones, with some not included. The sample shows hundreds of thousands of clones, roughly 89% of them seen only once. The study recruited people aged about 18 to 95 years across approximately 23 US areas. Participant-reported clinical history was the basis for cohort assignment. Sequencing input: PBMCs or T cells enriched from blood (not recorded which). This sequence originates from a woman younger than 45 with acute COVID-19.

The DNA of the CDR3 is TGTGCCAGCAGTACCGAGGGGGCAGATACGCAGTATTTT. The encoded protein is CASSTEGADTQYF. The chain is built from TRBV28 and TRBJ2-3, with D possibly matching TRBD1 (6 bases). V dropped 5 bases and J dropped 4 bases, with 10 bases sitting between them. Germline V lookup: CDR1 MDHEN, CDR2 SYDVKM. The CDR3 spans 13 residues.